Included here is one TCR beta chain sequence, with context. Germline V gene sequence: CDR1 SGHNT, CDR2 YENEEA. The CDR3 is 15 residues long. The V and J ends lost 1 base and 4 bases, in that order; junction bases with no gene match: 6. These data originate in a study of blood T cell repertoires in COVID-19. Across the study: Samples of COVID-19 (acute and convalescent) were obtained from the United States, Italy and Spain. Sample material is recorded as cDNA or gDNA derived from T cells, B-cell-depleted T cells, or PBMCs.

In the original processing: How many nucleated cells were present was estimated from reference gene primer amplification. Sequenced by immunoSEQ multiplex PCR; TCRdb stores in-frame clones only, minus some. V, J and clone size are those of that table, while D and trimming were read from the DNA. Of around 100,000 clones in the sample, approximately 80% were seen once. This chain joins TRBV11-3 and TRBJ1-1, with 7 bases fitting TRBD1. The sequence was collected from a human donor in a cohort sampled during active COVID-19. Sequenced input: peripheral blood. The CDR3 DNA is TGTGCCAGCAGCTTAGGAACCTCAGGGGGCACTGAAGCTTTCTTT. It is translated as CASSLGTSGGTEAFF.